The table lists the clone carrying this TCR beta chain with a count of one. Looked up from germline, CDR1 is SEHNR and CDR2 is FQNEAQ (reference sequence). The CDR3 loop spans 13 amino acids. With 11 bases removed from V and 7 bases from J, the gap between germline ends came to 17 bases. Method: immunoSEQ multiplex PCR; TCRdb's copy keeps in-frame clones and lacks some. This sample has about 83,000 clones, with 95% to 98% found just once. The data originate from a study of Tregs in tolerant kidney transplant recipients. The chain recombines TRBV7-9 with TRBJ1-4, with a tentative D call TRBD1 (5 bases). This material consisted of CD4+ T cells from blood, taken before the transplant. This TCR was sampled from a human donor who received a combined kidney and bone marrow transplant. In DNA form, the CDR3 reads TGTGCCGGGGGGGGGTACAAAGGTGAAAAACTGTTTTTT. Protein: CAGGGYKGEKLFF.